This TCR beta chain was identified in a study of blood T cell repertoires in COVID-19. As handled by the study authors: Estimation of nucleated cell counts relied on the amplification of reference gene primers. Assay: immunoSEQ multiplex PCR; the TCRdb copy retains only in-frame clones and omits some. Clone size and the V and J calls come from that table; the DNA yielded D and trimming. In the table there are around 260,000 clones, 80% to 85% of which are singletons. V lost 8 bases to trimming and J lost 4 bases, with 12 bases between them. The CDR3 contains 13 residues. Germline V gene data show CDR1 as MDHEN and CDR2 as SYDVKM.

The chain couples TRBV28 to TRBJ1-5; D gene uncertain. This receptor was obtained from a person between 65 and 80 years old with COVID-19, enrolled during active disease. The sequencing sample was made of peripheral blood. In DNA form, the CDR3 reads TGTGCCAGCGGTGGGCAGTTTAATCAGCCCCAGCATTTT. This sequence encodes CASGGQFNQPQHF.